Each of the 8 T cell receptor beta chains below was sequenced from the same sample in a study of neurological immune-mediated disorders. One entry per CDR3 protein results from TCRdb running MiXCR on the 5' RACE reads. The sample includes about 55,000 distinct CDR3 sequences, less than 5% seen only once; the top ten take 2.5% to 3.5%. The source material was PBMCs. These receptor sequences come from a man between 50 and 59 years old with multiple sclerosis.

The CDR3 DNA reads TGTGCCAGCAGCTCAGGACTAGCGGGAGTAGCGCACACCGGGGAGCTGTTTTTT. Encoded protein: CASSSGLAGVAHTGELFF. The V call is TRBV11-2, the J call TRBJ2-2, with 13 bases lining up with TRBD2. Germline CDR1 SGHAT, CDR2 FQNNGV. The trim removed 4 bases at V and 3 bases at J, leaving 8 bases unmatched. The CDR3 is made up of 18 amino acids.

The chain employs TRBV20-1 and TRBJ1-5, with D unclear. The CDR3 extends over 12 amino acids. The germline V gene has CDR1 DFQATT and CDR2 SNEGSKA (reference sequence). Deletions cut 6 bases from V and 7 bases from J, with 13 bases between. The CDR3 loop reads CSAESVSQPQHF. As DNA, the CDR3 is TGCAGTGCGGAATCCGTAAGCCAGCCCCAGCATTTT.

This clonotype was counted many times. CDR3: CASSETGVPHEQFF. CDR3 nucleotide sequence: TGTGCCAGCAGTGAAACAGGAGTACCCCATGAGCAGTTCTTC. J is TRBJ2-1 and V is TRBV2; D is possibly TRBD1 (5 bases). Germline V gives CDR1 SNHLY, CDR2 FYNNEI. Trimming removed 2 bases from V and 8 bases from J, with 13 bases in between. The CDR3 length is 14 residues.

This clonotype appeared many times. This chain connects TRBV9 to TRBJ2-7, with D perhaps matching TRBD2 (5 bases). V was clipped by 0 bases and J by 2 bases, with 12 bases between them. The CDR3 spans 15 residues. Germline assignment: CDR1 SGDLS and CDR2 YYNGEE. CDR3 DNA sequence: TGTGCCAGCAGCGTAGGGCGGGCGACCACCTACGAGCAGTACTTC. Its protein is CASSVGRATTYEQYF.

In this sample, this clonotype turned up many times. The gene calls are TRBV12-3 or TRBV12-4 and TRBJ2-7; the D gene is possibly TRBD2 (5 bases). The V and J ends lost 2 bases and 4 bases respectively, with 9 bases between them. This CDR3 spans 13 amino acids. The CDR3, as DNA: TGTGCCAGCAGTTTAATCCCGGGATACGAGCAGTACTTC. Its translation: CASSLIPGYEQYF.

This clonotype was counted many times. In DNA form, the CDR3 reads TGTGCCAGCAGACAACAGGGAGAAGCTTTCTTT. The encoded protein is CASRQQGEAFF. The chain employs TRBV12-3 or TRBV12-4 and TRBJ1-1; possibly TRBD1 for D (6 bases). There are 11 residues in the CDR3. Trimming shortened V by 6 bases and J by 8 bases, and 10 bases separated the two germline ends.

This clonotype was recorded at least ten times. V usage is TRBV9 and J usage is TRBJ1-2, with 9 bases fitting TRBD1. In germline, CDR1 is SGDLS, CDR2 YYNGEE. The junction had 1 base not matched to a gene; V was cut back by 2 bases and J by 2 bases. This CDR3 contains 14 residues. The CDR3 loop reads CASSVGTGNYGYTF. CDR3 in DNA: TGTGCCAGCAGCGTTGGGACAGGGAACTATGGCTACACCTTC.

This clonotype was recorded many times. The V call is TRBV12-3 or TRBV12-4, the J call TRBJ2-2; the D gene is possibly TRBD1 (5 bases). V was shortened by 6 bases and J by 4 bases, with 15 bases between the two germline ends. This CDR3 is built from 15 residues. This CDR3 reads CASRPRVSGTGELFF. CDR3 sequence (DNA): TGTGCCAGCAGACCCAGGGTATCCGGCACCGGGGAGCTGTTTTTT.